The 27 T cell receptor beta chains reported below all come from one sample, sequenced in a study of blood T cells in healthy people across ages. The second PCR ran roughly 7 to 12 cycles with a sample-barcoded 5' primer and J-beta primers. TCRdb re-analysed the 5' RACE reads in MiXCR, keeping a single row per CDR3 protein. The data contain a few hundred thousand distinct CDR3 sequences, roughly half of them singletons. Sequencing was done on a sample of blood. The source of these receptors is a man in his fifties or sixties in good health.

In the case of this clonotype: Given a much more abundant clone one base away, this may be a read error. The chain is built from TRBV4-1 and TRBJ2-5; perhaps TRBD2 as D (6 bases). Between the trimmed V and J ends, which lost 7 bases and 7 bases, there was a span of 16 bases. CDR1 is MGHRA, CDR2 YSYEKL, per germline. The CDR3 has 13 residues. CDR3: CASNPRREGTQYF. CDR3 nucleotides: TGCGCCAGCAACCCGAGGCGGGAAGGGACCCAGTACTTC.

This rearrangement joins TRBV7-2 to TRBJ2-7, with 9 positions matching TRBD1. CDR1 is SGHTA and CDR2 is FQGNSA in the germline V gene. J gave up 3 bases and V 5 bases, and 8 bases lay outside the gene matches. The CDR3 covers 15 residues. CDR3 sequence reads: CASSRPGQGNYEQYF. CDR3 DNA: TGTGCCAGCAGCCGGCCGGGACAGGGAAACTACGAGCAGTACTTC.

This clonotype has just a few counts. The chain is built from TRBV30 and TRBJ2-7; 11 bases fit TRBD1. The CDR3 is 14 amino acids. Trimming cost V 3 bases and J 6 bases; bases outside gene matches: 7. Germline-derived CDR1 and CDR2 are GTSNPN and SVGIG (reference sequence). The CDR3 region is CAWSPWTGGFEQYF. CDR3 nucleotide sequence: TGTGCCTGGAGCCCATGGACAGGGGGCTTCGAGCAGTACTTC.

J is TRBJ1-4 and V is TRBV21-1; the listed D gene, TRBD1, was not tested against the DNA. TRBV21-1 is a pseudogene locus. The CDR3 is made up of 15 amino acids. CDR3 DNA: TGTGCCAGCAGCGCCCGGGACAGGGAATTAGAAAAACTGTTTTTT. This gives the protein CASSARDRELEKLFF.

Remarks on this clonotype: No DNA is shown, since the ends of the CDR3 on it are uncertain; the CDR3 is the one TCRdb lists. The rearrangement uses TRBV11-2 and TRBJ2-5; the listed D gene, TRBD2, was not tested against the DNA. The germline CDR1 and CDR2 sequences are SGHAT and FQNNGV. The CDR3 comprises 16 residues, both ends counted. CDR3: CASSFGPGLAFETQYF.

CDR3 region: CASSVGGSLLEQYF. The CDR3 nucleotides are TGTGCCAGCAGTGTAGGAGGGTCCCTCTTGGAGCAGTACTTC. The chain recombines TRBV28 with TRBJ2-5; possible D gene TRBD2, 6 bases. This CDR3 comprises 14 residues. CDR1 is MDHEN, CDR2 SYDVKM, per germline. V lost 5 bases to trimming and J lost 11 bases, with 21 bases between them.

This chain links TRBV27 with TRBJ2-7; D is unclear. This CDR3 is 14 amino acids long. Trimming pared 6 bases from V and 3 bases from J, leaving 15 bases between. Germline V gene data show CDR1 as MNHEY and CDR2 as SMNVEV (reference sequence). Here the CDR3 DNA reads TGTGCCAGCAGGTATTGGTCTTCTTTCTACGAGCAGTACTTC. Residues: CASRYWSSFYEQYF.

This CDR3 reads CASSIGGNQPQHF. CDR3 in DNA: TGTGCCAGCAGTATAGGGGGCAATCAGCCCCAGCATTTT. The chain joins TRBV6-5 to TRBJ1-5; D possibly corresponds to TRBD1 (5 bases). The V gene lost 5 bases and the J gene lost 2 bases, with 7 bases spanning the gap. The CDR3 covers 13 residues. CDR1 is MNHEY, CDR2 SVGAGI, per germline.

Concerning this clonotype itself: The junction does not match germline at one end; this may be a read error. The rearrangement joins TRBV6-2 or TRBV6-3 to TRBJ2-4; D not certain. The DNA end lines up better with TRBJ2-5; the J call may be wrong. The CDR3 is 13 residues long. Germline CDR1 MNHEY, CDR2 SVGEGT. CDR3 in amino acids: CTSKRGPAETQYF. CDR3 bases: TGTACCAGCAAACGCGGACCTGCGGAGACCCAGTACTTC.

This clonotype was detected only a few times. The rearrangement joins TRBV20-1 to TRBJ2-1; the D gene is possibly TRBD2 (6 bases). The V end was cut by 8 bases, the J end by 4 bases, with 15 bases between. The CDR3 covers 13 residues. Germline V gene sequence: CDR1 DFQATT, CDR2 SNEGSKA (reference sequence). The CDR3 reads CSFRGLGYNEQFF. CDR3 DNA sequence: TGCAGTTTTAGGGGACTGGGGTACAATGAGCAGTTCTTC.

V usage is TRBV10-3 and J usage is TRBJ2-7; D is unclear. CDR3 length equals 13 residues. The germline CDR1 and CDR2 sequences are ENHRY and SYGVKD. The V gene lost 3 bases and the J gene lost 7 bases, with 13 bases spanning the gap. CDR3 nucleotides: TGTGCCATCAGTGAAGAAGGTCTGGGTGAGCAGTACTTC. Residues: CAISEEGLGEQYF.

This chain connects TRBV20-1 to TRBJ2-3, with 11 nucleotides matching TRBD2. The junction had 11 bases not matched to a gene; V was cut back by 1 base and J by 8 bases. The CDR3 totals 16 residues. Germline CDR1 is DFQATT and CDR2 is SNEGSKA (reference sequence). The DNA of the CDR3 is TGCAGTGCTAGAGGCGGGACTAGCGGAGCTGGGGGTACGCAGTATTTT. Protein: CSARGGTSGAGGTQYF.

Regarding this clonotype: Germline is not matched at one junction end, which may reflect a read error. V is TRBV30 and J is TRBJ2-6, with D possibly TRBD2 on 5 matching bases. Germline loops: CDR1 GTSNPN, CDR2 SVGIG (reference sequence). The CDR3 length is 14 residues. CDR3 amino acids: CAGSVRVGANVLTF. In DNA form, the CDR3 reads TGTGCCGGGAGTGTTAGGGTCGGGGCCAACGTCCTGACTTTC. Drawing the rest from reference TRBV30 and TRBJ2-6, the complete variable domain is SQTIHQWPATLVQPVGSPLSLECTVEGTSNPNLYWYRQAAGRGLQLLFYSVGIGQISSEVPQNLSASRPQDRQFILSSKKLLLSDSGFYLCAGSVRVGANVLTFGAGSRLTVL.

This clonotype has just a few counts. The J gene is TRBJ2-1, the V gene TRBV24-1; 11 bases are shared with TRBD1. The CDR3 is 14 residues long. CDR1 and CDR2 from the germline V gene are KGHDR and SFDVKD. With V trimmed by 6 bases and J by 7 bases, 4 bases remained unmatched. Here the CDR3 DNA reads TGTGCCACCAGTCCCGGGACAGGGGGGAATGAGCAGTTCTTC. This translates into CATSPGTGGNEQFF.

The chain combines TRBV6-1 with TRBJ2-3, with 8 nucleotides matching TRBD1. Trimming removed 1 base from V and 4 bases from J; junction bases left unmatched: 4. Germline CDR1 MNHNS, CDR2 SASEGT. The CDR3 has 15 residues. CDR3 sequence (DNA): TGTGCCAGCAGTGAAGATTCAGGGGGCGCAGATACGCAGTATTTT. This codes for CASSEDSGGADTQYF.

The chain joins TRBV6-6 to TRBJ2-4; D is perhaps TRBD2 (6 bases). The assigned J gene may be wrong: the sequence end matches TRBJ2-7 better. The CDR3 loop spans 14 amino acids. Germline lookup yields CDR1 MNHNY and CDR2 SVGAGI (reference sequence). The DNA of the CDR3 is TGTGCCAGCCTCGCGGCGGATAGCGGCTACGAGCAGTACTTC. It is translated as CASLAADSGYEQYF.

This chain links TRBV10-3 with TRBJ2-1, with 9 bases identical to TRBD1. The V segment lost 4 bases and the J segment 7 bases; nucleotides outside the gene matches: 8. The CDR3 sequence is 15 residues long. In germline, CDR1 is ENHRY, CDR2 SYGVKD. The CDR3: CAISGASQGANEQFF. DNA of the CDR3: TGTGCCATCAGTGGTGCCTCACAGGGGGCAAATGAGCAGTTCTTC.

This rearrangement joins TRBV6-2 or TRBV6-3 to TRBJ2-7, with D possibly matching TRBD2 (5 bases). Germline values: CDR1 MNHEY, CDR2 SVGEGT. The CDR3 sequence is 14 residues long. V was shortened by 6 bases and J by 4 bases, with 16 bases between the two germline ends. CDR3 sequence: CASSRGLVGYEQYF. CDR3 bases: TGTGCCAGCAGCCGCGGACTTGTAGGTTACGAGCAGTACTTC.

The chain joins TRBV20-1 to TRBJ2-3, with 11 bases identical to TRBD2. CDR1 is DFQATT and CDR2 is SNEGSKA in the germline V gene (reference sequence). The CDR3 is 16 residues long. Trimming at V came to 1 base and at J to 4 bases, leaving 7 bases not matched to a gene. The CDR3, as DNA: TGCAGTGCTAGAGGTATAGCGGGAGGGCCACCAGATACGCAGTATTTT. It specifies CSARGIAGGPPDTQYF.

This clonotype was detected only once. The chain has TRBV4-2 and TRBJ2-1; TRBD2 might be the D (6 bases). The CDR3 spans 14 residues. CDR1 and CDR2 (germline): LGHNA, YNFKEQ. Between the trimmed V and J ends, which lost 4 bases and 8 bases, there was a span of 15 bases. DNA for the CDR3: TGTGCCAGCAGCCCCGTGGGAGGCGGGGATGAGCAGTTCTTC. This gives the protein CASSPVGGGDEQFF.

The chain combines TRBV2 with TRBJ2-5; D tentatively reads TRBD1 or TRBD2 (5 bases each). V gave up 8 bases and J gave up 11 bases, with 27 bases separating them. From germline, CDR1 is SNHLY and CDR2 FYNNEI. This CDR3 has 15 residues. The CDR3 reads CASEGTPGPHNEQYF. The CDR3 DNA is TGTGCCAGCGAGGGGACCCCGGGACCACACAATGAGCAGTACTTC.

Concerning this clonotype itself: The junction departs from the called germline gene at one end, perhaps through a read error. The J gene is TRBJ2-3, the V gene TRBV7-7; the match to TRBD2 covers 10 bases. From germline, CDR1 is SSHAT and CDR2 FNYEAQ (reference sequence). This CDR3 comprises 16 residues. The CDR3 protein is CASSLGASGGGDTQYF. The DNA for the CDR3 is TGTGCTAGCAGCTTAGGGGCTAGCGGGGGTGGCGATACGCAGTATTTT.

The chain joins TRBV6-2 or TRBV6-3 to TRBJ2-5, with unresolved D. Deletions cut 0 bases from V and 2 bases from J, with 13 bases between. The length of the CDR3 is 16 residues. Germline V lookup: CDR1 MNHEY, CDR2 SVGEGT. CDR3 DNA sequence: TGTGCCAGCAGTTACTCGATCCAAAACGGACAAGAGACCCAGTACTTC. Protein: CASSYSIQNGQETQYF.

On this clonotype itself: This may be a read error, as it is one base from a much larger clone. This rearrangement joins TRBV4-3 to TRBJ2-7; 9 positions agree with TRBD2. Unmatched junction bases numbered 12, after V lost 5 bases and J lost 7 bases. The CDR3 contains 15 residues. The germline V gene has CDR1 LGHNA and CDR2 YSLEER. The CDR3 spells CASSYGLAFNNEQYF. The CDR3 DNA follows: TGCGCCAGCAGCTATGGACTAGCGTTTAACAATGAGCAGTACTTC.

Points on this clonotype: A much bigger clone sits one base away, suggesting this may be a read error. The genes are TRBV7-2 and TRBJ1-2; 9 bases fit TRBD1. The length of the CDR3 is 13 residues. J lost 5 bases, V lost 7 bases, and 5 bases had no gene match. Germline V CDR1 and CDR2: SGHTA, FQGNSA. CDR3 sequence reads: CASIPGQGYGYTF. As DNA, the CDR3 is TGTGCCAGCATCCCGGGACAGGGTTATGGCTACACCTTC.

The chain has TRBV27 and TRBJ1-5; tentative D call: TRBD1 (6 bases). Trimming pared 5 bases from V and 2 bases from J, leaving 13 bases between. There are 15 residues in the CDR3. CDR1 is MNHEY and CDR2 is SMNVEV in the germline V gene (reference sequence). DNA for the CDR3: TGTGCCAGCAGTCTACAGGGCTTAGGCAATCAGCCCCAGCATTTT. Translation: CASSLQGLGNQPQHF.

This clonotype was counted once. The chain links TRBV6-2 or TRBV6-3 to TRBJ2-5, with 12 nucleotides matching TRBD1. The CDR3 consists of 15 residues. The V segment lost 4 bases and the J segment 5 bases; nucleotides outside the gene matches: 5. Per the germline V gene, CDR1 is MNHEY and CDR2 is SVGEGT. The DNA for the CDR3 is TGTGCCAGCAGTTTTCCGGGACAGGGGGCGGAGACCCAGTACTTC. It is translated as CASSFPGQGAETQYF.